This TCR beta chain originates from a study of T cell changes during pregnancy in multiple sclerosis. Assay: immunoSEQ multiplex PCR; the TCRdb copy retains only in-frame clones and omits some. The sample consists of 88,000 or so clones, roughly 94% of them appearing once. V gave up 8 bases and J gave up 6 bases; unmatched junction bases: 8. This CDR3 is 13 amino acids long. CDR1 and CDR2 (germline): MNHNY, SVGAGI (reference sequence). Material: peripheral blood, obtained before pregnancy. The clonotype originates from a female donor with multiple sclerosis, enrolled in a pregnancy study. V and J are TRBV6-6 and TRBJ2-7; 9 positions agree with TRBD2. The CDR3 nucleotides read TGTGCCAGCCTGTTAGCGGGAGCTGGCGAGCAGTACTTC. It codes for CASLLAGAGEQYF.